A single sample gave rise to the 24 T cell receptor beta chains below, sequenced in a study of shared clonotypes between healthy human individuals. Profiled with immunoSEQ multiplex PCR; TCRdb holds only in-frame clones, not every one. Of roughly 2.2 million clones in the sample, more than 80% are singletons; the top ten hold 0.3% to 0.4%. The sample consisted of naive CD4+ T cells from PBMCs. Subset defined: CD45RA+ positively selected. These TCRs come from a man aged 18-30 years in good health. Some clones in this sample may be carry-over from other donors' samples.

The chain joins TRBV5-4 to TRBJ2-7; TRBD2 is a possible D gene (6 bases). In germline, CDR1 is SGHNT, CDR2 YYREEE (reference sequence). The CDR3 is made up of 15 amino acids. Deletions cut 1 base from V and 4 bases from J, with 15 bases between. Here the CDR3 reads CASSLKIRAGYEQYF. The CDR3 DNA reads TGTGCCAGCAGCTTGAAGATCAGGGCGGGATACGAGCAGTACTTC.

The rearrangement links TRBV2 to TRBJ2-3, with 8 positions matching TRBD1. CDR1 and CDR2 (germline): SNHLY, FYNNEI. This CDR3 is built from 14 residues. J lost 2 bases, V lost 6 bases, and 4 bases had no gene match. The CDR3 loop is CASRVDRATDTQYF. The CDR3 region has the DNA TGTGCCAGCAGAGTGGACAGGGCCACAGATACGCAGTATTTT.

V is TRBV29-1 and J is TRBJ2-5; 13 positions agree with TRBD2. Per germline, CDR1 SQVTM and CDR2 ANQGSEA. The CDR3 covers 16 residues. V shed 3 bases and J 4 bases; nucleotides not matched to a gene: 8. As DNA, the CDR3 is TGCAGCGTTGATGGCCGGACTAGCGGGAGAAGAGAGACCCAGTACTTC. Translated, it gives CSVDGRTSGRRETQYF. The variable domain in full, completed from reference TRBV29-1 and TRBJ2-5, reads SAVISQKPSRDICQRGTSLTIQCQVDSQVTMMFWYRQQPGQSLTLIATANQGSEATYESGFVIDKFPISRPNLTFSTLTVSNMSPEDSSIYLCSVDGRTSGRRETQYFGPGTRLLVL.

Comment on this clone: The sample contains more than one DNA sequence encoding this CDR3. J is TRBJ1-2 and V is TRBV28; unclear D gene. CDR1 and CDR2 from the germline V gene are MDHEN and SYDVKM. Trimming shortened V by 2 bases and J by 5 bases, and 6 bases separated the two germline ends. This CDR3 is built from 12 residues. CDR3 loop: CASSLREYGYTF. The CDR3 DNA sequence: TGTGCCAGCAGTTTACGGGAATATGGCTACACCTTC.

The J gene is TRBJ2-6, the V gene TRBV19; unclear D gene. The CDR3 loop spans 15 amino acids. Trimming shortened V by 3 bases and J by 8 bases, and 14 bases separated the two germline ends. The germline V gene has CDR1 LNHDA and CDR2 SQIVND (reference sequence). The CDR3 loop reads CASSMRRMSTNVLTF. The CDR3 nucleotides read TGTGCCAGTAGTATGCGACGGATGAGTACCAACGTCCTGACTTTC.

With respect to this clone: Other DNA sequences of this sample code for an identical CDR3. The chain uses TRBV27 and TRBJ1-1; no firm D call. The V gene lost 6 bases and the J gene lost 1 base, with 9 bases spanning the gap. Per the germline V gene, CDR1 is MNHEY and CDR2 is SMNVEV (reference sequence). This CDR3 has 13 amino acids. CDR3 DNA sequence: TGTGCCAGCAGCTCTACAGCGAACACTGAAGCTTTCTTT. Residues: CASSSTANTEAFF.

Only a few counts were recorded for this clone. The chain employs TRBV7-3 and TRBJ1-1; possibly TRBD1 for D (6 bases). This CDR3 region has 14 residues. The V gene's germline CDR1 is SGHTA and CDR2 FQGTGA. The ends were cut back, 5 bases at V and 6 bases at J, with 16 bases in the middle. The CDR3 spells CASSPRRQGPEAFF. DNA for the CDR3: TGTGCCAGCAGCCCACGACGGCAGGGGCCTGAAGCTTTCTTT.

The V and J genes are TRBV2 and TRBJ2-3; TRBD2 matches 10 bases. This CDR3 has 16 residues. The germline gives CDR1 SNHLY, CDR2 FYNNEI. The junction had 7 bases not matched to a gene; V was cut back by 7 bases and J by 0 bases. The CDR3 protein is CASKAGGLGSTDTQYF. The CDR3 DNA reads TGTGCCAGCAAAGCGGGAGGGCTGGGGAGCACAGATACGCAGTATTTT. The entire variable domain, with the rest obtained from reference TRBV2 and TRBJ2-3, is as follows: EPEVTQTPSHQVTQMGQEVILRCVPISNHLYFYWYRQILGQKVEFLVSFYNNEISEKSEIFDDQFSVERPDGSNFTLKIRSTKLEDSAMYFCASKAGGLGSTDTQYFGPGTRLTVL.

V usage is TRBV2 and J usage is TRBJ1-4; D not certain. This CDR3 has 13 amino acids. Trimming cost V 1 base and J 6 bases, with 6 bases left between them. Per the germline V gene, CDR1 is SNHLY and CDR2 is FYNNEI. CDR3 DNA: TGTGCCAGCAGTGAAGGCGAGGATGAAAAACTGTTTTTT. It yields the protein CASSEGEDEKLFF.

V is TRBV5-5 and J is TRBJ2-7, with D unresolved. V was trimmed by 4 bases and J by 9 bases, leaving 17 bases between them. The V gene's germline CDR1 is SGHKS and CDR2 YYEKEE (reference sequence). This CDR3 contains 13 residues. DNA of the CDR3: TGTGCCAGCAGCGATGAAGTGGCACCTGGGCAGTACTTC. Its protein is CASSDEVAPGQYF.

Note on this clone: This specimen includes other DNA sequences encoding the same CDR3. The gene calls are TRBV28 and TRBJ2-7; possibly TRBD2 for D (5 bases). The CDR3 runs 12 residues. The germline V gene has CDR1 MDHEN and CDR2 SYDVKM. V dropped 3 bases and J dropped 3 bases, with 6 bases sitting between them. In DNA form, the CDR3 reads TGTGCCAGCAGTTTGAGGGACTACGAGCAGTACTTC. Amino acids: CASSLRDYEQYF. Full variable domain (rest looked up from reference TRBV28 and TRBJ2-7): DVKVTQSSRYLVKRTGEKVFLECVQDMDHENMFWYRQDPGLGLRLIYFSYDVKMKEKGDIPEGYSVSREKKERFSLILESASTNQTSMYLCASSLRDYEQYFGPGTRLTVT.

This chain links TRBV5-4 with TRBJ2-7; weak D call: TRBD2 (6 bases). Trimming removed 0 bases at V and 7 bases at J, with 17 bases between. Germline V CDR1 and CDR2: SGHNT, YYREEE (reference sequence). The CDR3 has 15 residues. CDR3 in DNA: TGTGCCAGCAGCTTGGTCGGCGGGACGGGGAGGGAGCAGTACTTC. This codes for CASSLVGGTGREQYF.

The V gene is TRBV6-1, the J gene TRBJ2-2, with 14 bases aligning to TRBD2. The CDR3 runs 15 residues. CDR1 MNHNS and CDR2 SASEGT come from the germline V gene. Losses at the gene ends were 6 bases for V and 6 bases for J; bases not matched to a gene: 3. As DNA, the CDR3 is TGTGCCAGCAGGACGGGACTAGCGGGGGCCGGGGAGCTGTTTTTT. Its translation is CASRTGLAGAGELFF.

This clone occurred once. The J gene is TRBJ2-5, the V gene TRBV5-1; 8 positions match TRBD1. CDR1 is SGHRS, CDR2 YFSETQ, per germline. J gave up 5 bases and V 5 bases, and 5 bases lay outside the gene matches. This CDR3 has 13 residues. Here the CDR3 DNA reads TGCGCCAGCAGGCCAGGGGGCGGGGAGACCCAGTACTTC. Translation: CASRPGGGETQYF. Together with reference TRBV5-1 and TRBJ2-5, the CDR3 gives the full variable domain: KAGVTQTPRYLIKTRGQQVTLSCSPISGHRSVSWYQQTPGQGLQFLFEYFSETQRNKGNFPGRFSGRQFSNSRSEMNVSTLELGDSALYLCASRPGGGETQYFGPGTRLLVL.

This chain links TRBV4-1 with TRBJ1-1; D gene ambiguous. CDR1 MGHRA and CDR2 YSYEKL come from the germline V gene. The CDR3 consists of 15 residues. V lost 0 bases and J 1 base, leaving 9 bases between the germline ends. The CDR3 loop reads CASSQESAQNTEAFF. CDR3 DNA: TGCGCCAGCAGCCAAGAATCAGCCCAGAACACTGAAGCTTTCTTT.

A note on this clone: The same CDR3 also results from other DNA sequences found in this sample. The V gene is TRBV5-1, the J gene TRBJ1-3; TRBD1 matches at 10 bases. The germline V gene encodes CDR1 SGHRS and CDR2 YFSETQ. The CDR3 covers 16 residues. The V segment lost 0 bases and the J segment 2 bases; nucleotides outside the gene matches: 2. CDR3 in DNA: TGCGCCAGCAGCTTGGTGGGACAGGGGACTGGAAACACCATATATTTT. This gives the protein CASSLVGQGTGNTIYF.

With respect to this clone: Different DNA sequences within this sample yield the same CDR3. The chain uses TRBV5-4 and TRBJ2-1; 8 nucleotides line up with TRBD2. This CDR3 has 15 amino acids. V shed 1 base and J 3 bases; nucleotides not matched to a gene: 3. CDR1 SGHNT and CDR2 YYREEE come from the germline V gene (reference sequence). This CDR3 is CASSLSSGNYNEQFF. CDR3 bases: TGTGCCAGCAGCTTGAGTAGCGGGAACTACAATGAGCAGTTCTTC.

The rearrangement joins TRBV21-1 to TRBJ2-2. TRBV21-1 is designated a pseudogene. The CDR3 totals 18 residues. The CDR3 here is CASSETPDVGQYTGELFF. DNA of the CDR3: TGTGCCAGCAGCGAAACTCCCGACGTTGGCCAATACACCGGGGAGCTGTTTTTT.

The chain is built from TRBV14 and TRBJ2-6, with D maybe TRBD1 (5 bases). Per germline, CDR1 SGHDN and CDR2 FVKESK. With 4 bases removed from V and 2 bases from J, the gap between germline ends came to 18 bases. The CDR3 covers 18 residues. CDR3 residues: CASSPGHPSRAGANVLTF. For the CDR3, the DNA is TGTGCCAGCAGCCCTGGACACCCCTCTCGGGCTGGGGCCAACGTCCTGACTTTC.

The gene calls are TRBV21-1 and TRBJ2-3; TRBD1 reflects the table's D call only, with no check against the DNA. TRBV21-1 is labeled a pseudogene. This CDR3 comprises 14 residues. CDR3 DNA: TGTGCCGGGTGCCGGGACAGGGAGGGGGATACGCAGTATTTT. It is translated as CAGCRDREGDTQYF.

The chain joins TRBV19 to TRBJ2-1; 7 nucleotides match TRBD2. With V trimmed by 2 bases and J by 10 bases, 11 bases remained unmatched. Germline V gene lookup returns CDR1 LNHDA and CDR2 SQIVND (reference sequence). The CDR3 runs 15 residues. Here the CDR3 DNA reads TGTGCCAGTAGTATATCCCCCACGGGGCGGGGGGAGCAGTTCTTC. This sequence encodes CASSISPTGRGEQFF.

V is TRBV13 and J is TRBJ2-1, with 8 nucleotides matching TRBD1. The J segment lost 15 bases and the V segment lost 4 bases, leaving 17 bases of the junction unmatched. Germline V gene sequence: CDR1 PRHDT, CDR2 FYEKMQ (reference sequence). CDR3 length equals 15 residues. CDR3: CASSSLGQGSSAWFF. The CDR3 nucleotides read TGTGCCAGCAGCTCCCTTGGACAGGGCAGTTCGGCTTGGTTCTTC.

This chain links TRBV19 with TRBJ1-2, with a tentative D call TRBD1 (6 bases). Germline V lookup: CDR1 LNHDA, CDR2 SQIVND (reference sequence). This CDR3 is 14 amino acids long. V was shortened by 3 bases and J by 5 bases, with 13 bases between the two germline ends. The CDR3 is CASSIGRGYYGYTF. CDR3 in DNA: TGTGCCAGTAGTATTGGCAGGGGTTATTATGGCTACACCTTC.

This clone was seen once. This rearrangement joins TRBV18 to TRBJ2-2; 9 positions match TRBD2. Per germline, CDR1 KGHSH and CDR2 LQKENI. V lost 2 bases, J lost 5 bases, and 3 bases stayed unmatched. CDR3 size: 15 residues. CDR3 in amino acids: CASSPGSGSTGELFF. For the CDR3, the DNA is TGTGCCAGCTCACCAGGTAGCGGGAGTACCGGGGAGCTGTTTTTT. Full variable domain (missing parts from reference TRBV18 and TRBJ2-2): NAGVMQNPRHLVRRRGQEARLRCSPMKGHSHVYWYRQLPEEGLKFMVYLQKENIIDESGMPKERFSAEFPKEGPSILRIQQVVRGDSAAYFCASSPGSGSTGELFFGEGSRLTVL.